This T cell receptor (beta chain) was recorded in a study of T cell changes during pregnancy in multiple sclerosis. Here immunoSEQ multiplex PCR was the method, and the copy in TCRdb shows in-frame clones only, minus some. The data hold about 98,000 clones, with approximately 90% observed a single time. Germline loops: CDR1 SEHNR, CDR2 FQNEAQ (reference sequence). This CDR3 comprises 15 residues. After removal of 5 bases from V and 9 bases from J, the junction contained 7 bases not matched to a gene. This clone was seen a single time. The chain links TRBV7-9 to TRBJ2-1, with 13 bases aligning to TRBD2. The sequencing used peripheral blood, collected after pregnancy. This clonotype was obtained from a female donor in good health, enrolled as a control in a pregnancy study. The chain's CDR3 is CASSITSGRAGEQFF. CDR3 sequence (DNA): TGTGCCAGCAGCATAACTAGCGGGAGGGCCGGTGAGCAGTTCTTC.